This T cell receptor (beta chain) is from a study of CD8+ T cells in alopecia areata. After removal of 3 bases from V and 5 bases from J, the junction contained 7 bases not matched to a gene. The germline gives CDR1 MNHEY, CDR2 SMNVEV (reference sequence). This CDR3 spans 14 amino acids. Once RNA had been extracted, it was reverse transcribed into cDNA to act as the sequencing template. Only in-frame clones appear in the TCRdb table, and some are missing; sequencing was by immunoSEQ multiplex PCR. This table has 98,000 or so clones, more than 55% appearing once. As for treatment: oral pan-JAK inhibitor, 5-10 mg twice daily.

V usage is TRBV27 and J usage is TRBJ2-7; 7 bases align to TRBD1. This TCR was recovered from a human donor with alopecia areata. Sequencing was performed on CD8+ T cells sorted from blood, taken at week 4, from a patient treated with tofacitinib. The CDR3 DNA is TGTGCCAGCAGTTTGACAGGGCTTCCCCACGAGCAGTACTTC. Amino acids: CASSLTGLPHEQYF.